In its sample, the clone carrying this T cell receptor (beta chain) was seen once. The data were obtained in a study of blood T cell repertoires in COVID-19. Germline CDR1 and CDR2: MNHEY and SVGEGT. The CDR3 contains 18 residues. V lost 5 bases and J lost 2, with 22 bases in between. The data were produced by immunoSEQ multiplex PCR, yet TCRdb's version contains in-frame clones alone and is incomplete. This table holds 130,000 to 150,000 clones, about 87% found once. The chain links TRBV6-2 or TRBV6-3 to TRBJ2-4; no firm D call. The TCR sequence derives from a woman aged 50 to 65 with acute or convalescent COVID-19. Sequences were obtained from peripheral blood. CDR3 loop: CASSGAARRGRTKNIQYF. The CDR3 DNA reads as TGTGCCAGCAGTGGAGCAGCGAGACGAGGAAGGACCAAAAACATTCAGTACTTC.